This TCR beta chain was sequenced during a study of molecular identifiers for immune sequencing clone quantification. General observations from the study: Jurkat TCR RNA spiked in from one cell could reportedly be detected among 1.1 million or so naive cells. More than 97% of effector molecules, versus under 1% of naive-cell molecules, belonged to clones above 20 RNA copies.

Germline loops: CDR1 LGHNA, CDR2 YNFKEQ. The CDR3 has 16 amino acids. Trimming removed 0 bases from V and 10 bases from J, with 19 bases in between. It was with previously described methods and listed TCR primers that bulk TCR libraries were made. A single record per CDR3 protein comes from TCRdb applying MiXCR to the PCR reads. This table holds some 100,000 distinct CDR3 sequences, 15% to 20% found once. This clonotype was detected ten times or more. Its antigen is as yet unknown. This receptor was identified in a human donor in good health. Some libraries in this study had Jurkat cell RNA spiked in. Sequenced sample: naive CD8+ T cells from blood, with Jurkat cell RNA spiked in. Subset of the sample: FACS-sorted CD8+CD4-CCR7+CD45RA+ naive T cells. V and J are TRBV4-2 and TRBJ2-1, with D perhaps TRBD1 (6 bases). The CDR3 DNA follows: TGTGCCAGCAGCCAAGATCCCATGGGACACCCAAGCGAGCAGTTCTTC. It specifies CASSQDPMGHPSEQFF.